Below are 17 T cell receptor beta chains sequenced from a single sample in a study of CD8 T cells in ankylosing spondylitis. TCRdb recomputed calls from the 5' RACE reads with MiXCR, one row per CDR3 protein. The sample comprises around 300,000 distinct CDR3 sequences, approximately 15% of which are singletons, and 1.1% rests with the top ten. Sample: blood, either unsorted or a sorted T cell fraction (not recorded which). The receptors were sampled from a male donor with ankylosing spondylitis or in good health (not recorded which).

This clonotype has only a few counts. This sequence joins TRBV3-1 and TRBJ2-7, with 7 nucleotides matching TRBD2. Looked up from germline, CDR1 is LGHDT and CDR2 is YNNKEL (reference sequence). The CDR3 length is 14 residues. J lost 6 bases, V lost 1 base, and 6 bases had no gene match. In nucleotides, the CDR3 is TGTGCCAGCAGCCAAGGGACTAGAAATTTCGAGCAGTACTTC. This translates into CASSQGTRNFEQYF.

This clonotype was counted ten times or more. The rearrangement joins TRBV10-1 to TRBJ2-3, with D uncertain. Germline V lookup: CDR1 WNHNN, CDR2 SYGVQD (reference sequence). The ends were cut back, 4 bases at V and 2 bases at J, with 4 bases in the middle. CDR3 size: 12 residues. Written as DNA, the CDR3 is TGCGCCAGCAGTGGAACCACAGATACGCAGTATTTT. This gives the protein CASSGTTDTQYF.

The rearrangement links TRBV14 to TRBJ1-1; D might be TRBD1 (5 bases). The CDR3 is 12 amino acids. Germline lookup yields CDR1 SGHDN and CDR2 FVKESK. Trimming took off 0 bases at V and 9 bases at J, with 8 bases between the two ends. CDR3 DNA sequence: TGTGCCAGCAGCCAAGATGGGGCAAAAGCTTTCTTT. It is translated as CASSQDGAKAFF.

V gene TRBV25-1 combines with J gene TRBJ1-1, with D hard to call. This CDR3 has 13 amino acids. V dropped 7 bases and J dropped 0 bases, with 9 bases sitting between them. The germline V gene encodes CDR1 MGHDK and CDR2 SYGVNS. CDR3 nucleotide sequence: TGTGCCAGCAAGGACCGAATGAACACTGAAGCTTTCTTT. It encodes CASKDRMNTEAFF.

The chain uses TRBV6-1 and TRBJ1-1, with D maybe TRBD1 (6 bases). The V gene's germline CDR1 is MNHNS and CDR2 SASEGT. The CDR3 consists of 14 residues. V was shortened by 6 bases and J by 5 bases, with 16 bases between the two germline ends. CDR3 in amino acids: CASRNRVERTEAFF. CDR3 sequence (DNA): TGTGCCAGCAGAAACAGGGTGGAAAGGACTGAAGCTTTCTTT.

This clonotype was counted only a few times. The V gene is TRBV29-1, the J gene TRBJ1-2, with a possible D match to TRBD1 (5 bases). Trimming shortened V by 7 bases and J by 8 bases, and 17 bases separated the two germline ends. CDR3 size: 12 residues. Germline V gene data show CDR1 as SQVTM and CDR2 as ANQGSEA. The CDR3 sequence is CSAVWGFYGYTF. For the CDR3, the DNA is TGCAGCGCAGTCTGGGGCTTCTACGGCTACACCTTC.

This clonotype was recorded a few times. The chain carries TRBV28 and TRBJ2-1, with TRBD1 matching over 9 bases. This CDR3 has 15 residues. The J segment lost 7 bases and the V segment lost 3 bases, leaving 7 bases of the junction unmatched. In germline, CDR1 is MDHEN, CDR2 SYDVKM. CDR3 in DNA: TGTGCCAGCAGTTTCTGGGACAGGGAAGAGAATGAGCAGTTCTTC. It codes for CASSFWDREENEQFF.

This sequence joins TRBV3-1 and TRBJ2-5, with no clear D. Trimming took 0 bases from V and 9 from J, leaving 17 bases between them. From germline, CDR1 is LGHDT and CDR2 YNNKEL (reference sequence). This CDR3 has 15 residues. CDR3 protein: CASSQDDERSVSQYF. Written as DNA, the CDR3 is TGTGCCAGCAGCCAAGATGACGAAAGGTCCGTGTCCCAGTACTTC.

The chain combines TRBV20-1 with TRBJ1-1, with 10 bases that match TRBD1. The CDR3 runs 15 residues. In germline, CDR1 is DFQATT, CDR2 SNEGSKA (reference sequence). After removal of 6 bases from V and 1 base from J, the junction contained 8 bases not matched to a gene. CDR3 nucleotide sequence: TGCAGTGCCCCAGGTCGGGACAGGGGGAACACTGAAGCTTTCTTT. Protein product: CSAPGRDRGNTEAFF.

This clonotype was seen repeatedly, ten times or more. The chain links TRBV3-1 to TRBJ2-2, with a tentative D call TRBD1 (6 bases). This CDR3 has 17 amino acids. Trimming left V 3 bases short and J 1 base short, with 15 bases between. CDR1 LGHDT and CDR2 YNNKEL come from the germline V gene (reference sequence). CDR3: CASSHVVTGRNTGELFF. As DNA, the CDR3 is TGTGCCAGCAGCCACGTTGTGACAGGAAGGAACACCGGGGAGCTGTTTTTT.

The CDR3 DNA sequence: TGTGCCAGCAGCACCCCTATAGCAACTAATGAAAAACTGTTTTTT. It specifies CASSTPIATNEKLFF. The genes are TRBV21-1 and TRBJ1-4; no check of the table's D call, TRBD1, against the DNA was made. TRBV21-1 is flagged as a pseudogene. This CDR3 has 15 amino acids.

This chain uses TRBV7-9 with TRBJ2-7; the D call may be TRBD1 or TRBD2 (5 bases each). Trimming removed 7 bases from V and 2 bases from J, with 12 bases in between. CDR3 length: 13 amino acids. Germline V gene data show CDR1 as SEHNR and CDR2 as FQNEAQ (reference sequence). CDR3 sequence reads: CASITGTAYEQYF. The CDR3 nucleotides read TGTGCCAGCATCACCGGGACGGCCTACGAGCAGTACTTC.

The chain has TRBV6-6 and TRBJ2-7; 7 nucleotides align to TRBD1. Trimming at V came to 1 base and at J to 3 bases, leaving 0 bases not matched to a gene. Germline V CDR1 and CDR2: MNHNY, SVGAGI (reference sequence). The CDR3 totals 13 residues. In nucleotides, the CDR3 is TGTGCCAGCAGTTACTACAGGGGCTACGAGCAGTACTTC. It translates to CASSYYRGYEQYF.

Ten or more counts support this clonotype. The genes are TRBV12-3 or TRBV12-4 and TRBJ2-7; 11 nucleotides agree with TRBD2. With 4 bases clipped from V and 2 bases from J, the junction kept 1 base outside the gene matches. The CDR3 sequence is 14 residues long. In nucleotides, the CDR3 is TGTGCCAGCAGTTATAGCGGGGGGGCCTACGAGCAGTACTTC. Protein: CASSYSGGAYEQYF.

This chain links TRBV5-1 with TRBJ1-1; D remains unclear. V was pared by 0 bases and J by 1 base, with 10 bases between. The CDR3 loop spans 15 amino acids. Germline V lookup: CDR1 SGHRS, CDR2 YFSETQ. Here the CDR3 DNA reads TGCGCCAGCAGCTTGGAAAGATCCCAGAACACTGAAGCTTTCTTT. Residues: CASSLERSQNTEAFF.

This clonotype was detected a few times. The chain is built from TRBV6-5 and TRBJ1-1, with 7 nucleotides matching TRBD1. Germline lookup yields CDR1 MNHEY and CDR2 SVGAGI. V dropped 2 bases and J dropped 4; count of bases not matched to a gene: 13. This CDR3 has 17 amino acids. This chain's CDR3 is CASSYPGWEGARTEAFF. CDR3 in DNA: TGTGCCAGCAGTTACCCCGGCTGGGAGGGGGCTCGCACTGAAGCTTTCTTT.

The rearrangement links TRBV20-1 to TRBJ2-1; TRBD2 matches 7 bases. CDR1 DFQATT and CDR2 SNEGSKA come from the germline V gene (reference sequence). The CDR3 is 15 amino acids. Germline trimming cut 0 bases from V and 10 bases from J; bases unmatched to any gene: 12. CDR3 sequence (DNA): TGCAGTGCTAGAGATAGGATAGCGGGCTCTCAGGAGCAGTTCTTC. It yields the protein CSARDRIAGSQEQFF.